Each of the 25 T cell receptor beta chains below was sequenced from the same sample in a study of blood T cell repertoires in COVID-19. This table comes from immunoSEQ multiplex PCR, and its TCRdb copy is limited to in-frame clones, with some not included. The sample lists approximately 140,000 clones, more than 70% seen once, with more than 1.2% in the top ten. Sequenced: peripheral blood. These receptors came from a man in his sixties with acute or convalescent COVID-19.

The chain recombines TRBV10-1 with TRBJ2-1; 9 bases align to TRBD2. V shed 8 bases, J shed 9 bases, and the junction held 8 bases outside the gene matches. Germline CDR1 WNHNN, CDR2 SYGVQD (reference sequence). The length of the CDR3 is 13 residues. CDR3: CASAAGGSGEQFF. CDR3 DNA: TGCGCCAGCGCGGCGGGGGGGTCCGGTGAGCAGTTCTTC.

The rearrangement uses TRBV21-1 and TRBJ2-7; the DNA was not used to check the table's D call, TRBD1. TRBV21-1 is given as a pseudogene. The CDR3 sequence is 20 residues long. The CDR3 DNA is TGTGCCAGCAGCAAAGCTATGGAAAGGGGGCGTGAGGAGAGAGCCTACGAGCAGTACTTC. Translation gives CASSKAMERGREERAYEQYF.

The rearrangement links TRBV28 to TRBJ2-5; TRBD1 matches 7 bases. CDR3 length: 16 amino acids. Per germline, CDR1 MDHEN and CDR2 SYDVKM. V trimming: 5 bases; J trimming: 5 bases; junction bases outside the gene matches: 14. CDR3 loop: CASSPAVHRGFETQYF. The CDR3 region has the DNA TGTGCCAGCAGTCCAGCTGTGCACAGGGGTTTTGAGACCCAGTACTTC.

The V and J genes are TRBV19 and TRBJ2-7; 9 nucleotides line up with TRBD1. The CDR3 has 13 amino acids. J lost 1 base, V lost 9 bases, and 4 bases had no gene match. Germline loops: CDR1 LNHDA, CDR2 SQIVND (reference sequence). CDR3 DNA: TGTGCCAGCCGGGACAGGGCTTCCTACGAGCAGTACTTC. Its translation: CASRDRASYEQYF. Together with reference TRBV19 and TRBJ2-7, the CDR3 gives the full variable domain: DGGITQSPKYLFRKEGQNVTLSCEQNLNHDAMYWYRQDPGQGLRLIYYSQIVNDFQKGDIAEGYSVSREKKESFPLTVTSAQKNPTAFYLCASRDRASYEQYFGPGTRLTVT.

The rearrangement links TRBV19 to TRBJ2-1; TRBD1 is a possible D gene (5 bases). Germline values: CDR1 LNHDA, CDR2 SQIVND (reference sequence). The CDR3 sequence is 15 residues long. V was pared by 3 bases and J by 10 bases, with 19 bases between. In DNA form, the CDR3 reads TGTGCCAGTAGTATCCCCGGCCAGGGTGGGTGGGAGCAGTTCTTC. Translating it yields CASSIPGQGGWEQFF.

The gene calls are TRBV5-1 and TRBJ1-2; D uncertain. Trimming shortened V by 4 bases and J by 5 bases, and 21 bases separated the two germline ends. CDR3 size: 16 residues. The germline CDR1 and CDR2 sequences are SGHRS and YFSETQ. The chain's CDR3 is CASSDPNANYGYGYTF. The CDR3 bases are TGCGCCAGCAGCGACCCAAACGCCAACTATGGGTATGGCTACACCTTC.

The chain carries TRBV30 and TRBJ2-2, with D possibly being TRBD1 (5 bases). The CDR3 covers 14 residues. V lost 7 bases and J lost 1, with 13 bases in between. CDR1 is GTSNPN and CDR2 is SVGIG in the germline V gene (reference sequence). The CDR3 DNA reads TGTGCCTACCCGACAGAGATGAACACCGGGGAGCTGTTTTTT. Protein sequence: CAYPTEMNTGELFF.

The gene calls are TRBV28 and TRBJ2-5, with 7 nucleotides matching TRBD1. The CDR3 is 16 amino acids. The V gene end was trimmed by 10 bases and the J gene end by 1 base; junction bases not matched to a gene: 15. Germline values: CDR1 MDHEN, CDR2 SYDVKM. In nucleotides, the CDR3 is TGTGCCACCGCCCTCGGACAGGCGGACGTCCAAGAGACCCAGTACTTC. Its translation: CATALGQADVQETQYF.

This clone was observed a few times. The rearrangement joins TRBV18 to TRBJ1-3; 7 bases agree with TRBD1. The CDR3 consists of 14 residues. V lost 3 bases and J lost 2; bases outside the gene matches: 1. The germline CDR1 and CDR2 sequences are KGHSH and LQKENI. DNA of the CDR3: TGTGCCAGCTCACCCGACAGGGCTGGAAACACCATATATTTT. As protein: CASSPDRAGNTIYF.

J is TRBJ2-7 and V is TRBV5-1; a weak D match, TRBD1 (5 bases). Per the germline V gene, CDR1 is SGHRS and CDR2 is YFSETQ. The CDR3 loop spans 15 amino acids. Trimming left V 0 bases short and J 4 bases short, with 14 bases between. CDR3 amino acids: CASSLDSQGGYEQYF. Here the CDR3 DNA reads TGCGCCAGCAGCTTGGATTCCCAGGGCGGTTACGAGCAGTACTTC.

This CDR3 is CASSVGRVETQYF. CDR3 DNA: TGTGCCAGCAGCGTAGGTCGGGTGGAGACCCAGTACTTC. The chain uses TRBV9 and TRBJ2-5, with D hard to call. This CDR3 is 13 amino acids long. V was shortened by 0 bases and J by 5 bases, with 8 bases between the two germline ends. Germline lookup yields CDR1 SGDLS and CDR2 YYNGEE.

The chain carries TRBV4-1 and TRBJ2-2, with D maybe TRBD1 (5 bases). Per the germline V gene, CDR1 is MGHRA and CDR2 is YSYEKL. The CDR3 is 17 amino acids. V was shortened by 0 bases and J by 1 base, with 12 bases between the two germline ends. CDR3 bases: TGCGCCAGCAGCCAAGACTTAGAACAGGTGAACACCGGGGAGCTGTTTTTT. Protein product: CASSQDLEQVNTGELFF.

The V gene is TRBV12-5, the J gene TRBJ2-4; unclear D gene. Germline V gene sequence: CDR1 LGHNT, CDR2 FRNRAP. This CDR3 has 14 residues. V lost 1 base to trimming and J lost 8 bases, with 12 bases between them. The CDR3 reads CASGLGRSSDIQYF. The CDR3 DNA reads TGTGCTAGTGGTTTGGGGCGGTCCTCGGACATTCAGTACTTC.

The V gene is TRBV6-4, the J gene TRBJ2-6; unclear D gene. CDR3 length equals 13 residues. Trimming took 6 bases from V and 0 from J, leaving 3 bases between them. Germline V gene sequence: CDR1 MRHNA, CDR2 SNTAGT. CDR3 DNA: TGTGCCAGCAGAGCCTCTGGGGCCAACGTCCTGACTTTC. Its protein product is CASRASGANVLTF.

The chain links TRBV6-5 to TRBJ1-2; 9 bases are a match to TRBD1. Germline CDR1 is MNHEY and CDR2 is SVGAGI. V trimming: 10 bases; J trimming: 4 bases; junction bases outside the gene matches: 7. The length of the CDR3 is 13 residues. The CDR3 DNA follows: TGTGCCACCAGGGACAGGGTGATCTATGGCTACACCTTC. Protein product: CATRDRVIYGYTF.

The V call is TRBV5-5, the J call TRBJ1-1; no clear D gene. V shed 5 bases and J shed 10 bases, with 18 bases lying between them. This CDR3 is 13 amino acids long. The germline V gene has CDR1 SGHKS and CDR2 YYEKEE (reference sequence). DNA for the CDR3: TGTGCCAGCAGAGATGTCGGGGATTCCGGAGCTTTCTTT. Translated: CASRDVGDSGAFF.

The DNA for the CDR3 is TGCGCCAGCAGAACACAGGGGGCGGTTGATGGCTACACCTTC. It yields the protein CASRTQGAVDGYTF. The J gene is TRBJ1-2, the V gene TRBV5-1; 9 positions match TRBD1. The CDR3 sequence is 14 residues long. With V trimmed by 5 bases and J by 6 bases, 8 bases remained unmatched. Germline values: CDR1 SGHRS, CDR2 YFSETQ.

This chain joins TRBV18 and TRBJ1-1; 7 nucleotides agree with TRBD1. The CDR3 consists of 15 residues. CDR1 and CDR2 from the germline V gene are KGHSH and LQKENI. After removal of 2 bases from V and 1 base from J, the junction contained 4 bases not matched to a gene. In nucleotides, the CDR3 is TGTGCCAGCTCACCATCGCGACAGGGGAACACTGAAGCTTTCTTT. The encoded protein is CASSPSRQGNTEAFF.

This rearrangement joins TRBV7-9 to TRBJ2-1; weak D call: TRBD2 (6 bases). The CDR3 loop spans 13 amino acids. Trimming shortened V by 5 bases and J by 7 bases, and 12 bases separated the two germline ends. The germline V gene has CDR1 SEHNR and CDR2 FQNEAQ (reference sequence). This CDR3 reads CASSAGLGNEQFF. CDR3 bases: TGTGCCAGCAGCGCGGGGTTGGGGAATGAGCAGTTCTTC.

The chain recombines TRBV19 with TRBJ1-6, with a tentative D call TRBD1 (5 bases). CDR1 is LNHDA and CDR2 is SQIVND in the germline V gene (reference sequence). V was pared by 1 base and J by 5 bases, with 9 bases between. This CDR3 comprises 15 residues. This chain's CDR3 is CASSIGGANNSPLHF. CDR3 nucleotides: TGTGCCAGTAGTATAGGGGGCGCGAATAATTCACCCCTCCACTTT.

The chain is built from TRBV5-5 and TRBJ1-4; no clear D gene. CDR3 size: 15 residues. From germline, CDR1 is SGHKS and CDR2 YYEKEE (reference sequence). V was clipped by 5 bases and J by 3 bases, with 14 bases between them. The CDR3 DNA sequence: TGTGCCAGCAGTTTTGGAGGCAGCTCTAATGAAAAACTGTTTTTT. Translating gives CASSFGGSSNEKLFF.

This rearrangement joins TRBV6-1 to TRBJ1-1; TRBD1 is a possible D gene (6 bases). The V gene lost 3 bases and the J gene lost 6 bases, with 11 bases spanning the gap. The V gene's germline CDR1 is MNHNS and CDR2 SASEGT. CDR3 length: 13 amino acids. The CDR3 nucleotides read TGTGCCAGCAGTGAGACCGAGGGGGCTGAAGCTTTCTTT. Protein product: CASSETEGAEAFF.

The genes are TRBV4-1 and TRBJ1-1; weak D call: TRBD1 (5 bases). Trimming took 1 base from V and 5 from J, leaving 8 bases between them. The CDR3 has 13 amino acids. Germline CDR1 reads MGHRA; CDR2 reads YSYEKL. CDR3 nucleotide sequence: TGCGCCAGCAGCCAAGTTGCAGGGACTGAAGCTTTCTTT. Its translation: CASSQVAGTEAFF.

This clone has only one observation. A read error may account for a junction end that differs from germline. V gene TRBV6-5 combines with J gene TRBJ2-7; 8 bases match TRBD2. The CDR3 sequence is 14 residues long. CDR1 is MNHEY, CDR2 SVGAGI, per germline. CDR3 nucleotide sequence: TGTGCCAGCACAACGGGGGGGTTCTCCCACGAGCAGTACTTC. Translated, it gives CASTTGGFSHEQYF.

This chain joins TRBV4-1 and TRBJ2-5; D is uncertain. This CDR3 spans 13 amino acids. The V end lost 2 bases, the J end lost 2 bases, and 6 bases lay between the germline ends. CDR1 and CDR2 from the germline V gene are MGHRA and YSYEKL. Here the CDR3 DNA reads TGCGCCAGCAGCCAACCTTTTCAAGAGACCCAGTACTTC. Translation gives CASSQPFQETQYF.